There are many counts of the clone carrying this T cell receptor (beta chain). For TCR beta, libraries came from iRepertoire HTBI primers and Arm-PCR of CDR3 regions. One entry per CDR3 protein results from TCRdb running MiXCR on the multiplex PCR reads. The sample contains 380,000 or so distinct CDR3 sequences, roughly 15% of which appear only once. The time point: newly diagnosed GD, antithyroid drugs for less than 3 months. Following extraction of RNA from PBMCs, that RNA was used to make the TCR library. The data originate from a study of regulatory T cells in long-lasting Graves disease. The CDR3 covers 16 residues. V lost 5 bases and J lost 4, with 21 bases in between. The germline V gene has CDR1 SGHRS and CDR2 YFSETQ. This same sample was also taken into another study, of T cells in Graves' hyperthyroidism and ophthalmopathy. This second study notes: Stability of Graves' hyperthyroidism was defined as absent ophthalmopathy progression within 18 months. Recently diagnosed hyperthyroidism of less than 2 months' duration affected patients aged 18 to 65. Most clonotypes that expanded in the thyroid above 0.001 also showed up in blood.

This rearrangement joins TRBV5-1 to TRBJ1-1; tentatively, D is TRBD1 (5 bases). The specimen comprised peripheral blood mononuclear cells (PBMCs), sampled at new diagnosis, from a patient treated with antithyroid drugs. This receptor was taken from a woman aged 18-30 years with Graves disease. The CDR3 region is CASRLTGAPGGTEAFF. As DNA, the CDR3 is TGCGCCAGCAGATTGACCGGGGCCCCGGGAGGCACTGAAGCTTTCTTT.